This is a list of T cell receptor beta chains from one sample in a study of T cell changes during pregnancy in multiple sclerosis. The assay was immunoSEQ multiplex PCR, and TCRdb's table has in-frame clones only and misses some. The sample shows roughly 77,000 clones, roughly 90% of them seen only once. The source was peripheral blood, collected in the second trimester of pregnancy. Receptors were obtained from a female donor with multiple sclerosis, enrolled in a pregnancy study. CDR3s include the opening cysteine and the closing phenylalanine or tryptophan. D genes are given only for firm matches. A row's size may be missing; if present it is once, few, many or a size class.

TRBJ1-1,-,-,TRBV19,TGTCCCTCTGTGGAGTGTCCAAACACTGAAGCTTTCTTT,CPSVECPNTEAFF
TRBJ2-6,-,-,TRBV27,TGTGCCAGCAGTCAAGGGGAGGCCAACGTCCTGACTTTC,CASSQGEANVLTF
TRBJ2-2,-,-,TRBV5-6,TGTGCCAGCAGCAGAAATTACGGGAGGGGGCAGGGGAGTACCGGGGAGCTGTTTTTT,CASSRNYGRGQGSTGELFF
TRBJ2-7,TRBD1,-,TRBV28,TGTGCCAGCAGTTTCGCGACACTGGGGACAGACTACGAGCAGTACTTC,CASSFATLGTDYEQYF
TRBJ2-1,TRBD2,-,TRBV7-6,TGTGCCAGCGGAGAGTCTAGCGGGGTTTTTAATGAGCAGTTCTTC,CASGESSGVFNEQFF
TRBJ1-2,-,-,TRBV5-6,TGTGCCAGCAGCTTGGGGCAGGGTAGTGGCTACACCTTC,CASSLGQGSGYTF
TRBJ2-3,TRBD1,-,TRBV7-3,TGTGCCAGCAGCCTAAAGGGACAGTATCCCACAGATACGCAGTATTTT,CASSLKGQYPTDTQYF
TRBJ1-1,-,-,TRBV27,TGTGCCAGCCGACTACAGGGTTCTGAAGCTTTCTTT,CASRLQGSEAFF
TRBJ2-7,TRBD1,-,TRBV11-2,TGTGCCAGCAGCGCCGACAGGGGACCCTACGAGCAGTACTTC,CASSADRGPYEQYF
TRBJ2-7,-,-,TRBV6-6,TGTGCCAGCTTTGGATTGCGGGACGCCAACTACGAGCAGTACTTC,CASFGLRDANYEQYF
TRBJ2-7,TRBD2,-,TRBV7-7,TGTGCTAGCAGCCCAGAGTGGACTAGCTCCGAGCAGTACTTC,CASSPEWTSSEQYF
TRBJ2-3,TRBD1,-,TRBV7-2,TGTGCCAGCAGCCGGGACAGAAGCACAGATACGCAGTATTTT,CASSRDRSTDTQYF
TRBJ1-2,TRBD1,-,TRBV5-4,TGTGCCAGCAGCACTGACCCAACCGGGACAGCTAACTATGGCTACACCTTC,CASSTDPTGTANYGYTF
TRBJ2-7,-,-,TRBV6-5,TGTGCCAGCAGCCCCCCCGGGTCCAGAACCTACGAGCAGTACTTC,CASSPPGSRTYEQYF
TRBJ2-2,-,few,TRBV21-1,TGTGCCAGCAGCAAAGGAAGGACAGGGGGAACCGGGGAGCTGTTTTTT,CASSKGRTGGTGELFF
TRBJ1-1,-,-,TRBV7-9,TGTGCCAGCAGCCGCGACAGCCTTGAAGCTTTCTTT,CASSRDSLEAFF
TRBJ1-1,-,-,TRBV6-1,TGTGCCAGCAGCGCAGGAACGACGGTGGCCACTGAAGCTTTCTTT,CASSAGTTVATEAFF
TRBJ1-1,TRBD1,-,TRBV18,TGTGCCAGCTCACCCGGGACAGGGGTCAGGACTGAAGCTTTCTTT,CASSPGTGVRTEAFF
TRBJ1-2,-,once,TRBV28,TGTGCCAGCAGTTCAGCAGGGTATGGCTACACCTTC,CASSSAGYGYTF
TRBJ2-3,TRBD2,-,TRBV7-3,TGTGCCAGCAGCTTAAAGGCGGGAGGTAGCGCAGATACGCAGTATTTT,CASSLKAGGSADTQYF
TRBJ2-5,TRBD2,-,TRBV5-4,TGTGCCAGCAGCTTTAGCGGGGGGCCCCGAGAGACCCAGTACTTC,CASSFSGGPRETQYF
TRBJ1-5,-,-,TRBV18,TGTGCCAGCTCACCTTTGTCAGCGGGGGCCCAGCATTTT,CASSPLSAGAQHF
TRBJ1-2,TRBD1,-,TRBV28,TGTGCCAGCAGTCAGGGACAGAGCTATGGCTACACCTTC,CASSQGQSYGYTF
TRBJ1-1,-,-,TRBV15,TGTGCCACCAGGGGGGGGAGTTGGGGGAACACTGAAGCTTTCTTT,CATRGGSWGNTEAFF
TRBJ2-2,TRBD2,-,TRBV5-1,TGCGCCAGCAGTCTAGGTCCGGGGCGGGGGACCGGGGAGCTGTTTTTT,CASSLGPGRGTGELFF
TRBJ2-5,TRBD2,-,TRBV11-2,TGTGCCAGCAGCCCGACTAGCGGGGGGGAAGAGACCCAGTACTTC,CASSPTSGGEETQYF
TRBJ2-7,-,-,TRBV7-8,TGTGCCAGCACCCTAGAGGCTGACCTCCTCTCCTACGAGCAGTACTTC,CASTLEADLLSYEQYF
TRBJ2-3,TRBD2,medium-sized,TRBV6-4,TGTGCCAGCAGTGACTCTCCTAGCGGGAGCACAGATACGCAGTATTTT,CASSDSPSGSTDTQYF
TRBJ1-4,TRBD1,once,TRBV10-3,TGTGCCATCAGGCAAACCGGGACAGGGAGGTTAGTAAATGAAAAACTGTTTTTT,CAIRQTGTGRLVNEKLFF
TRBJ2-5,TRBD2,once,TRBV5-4,TGTGCCAGCAGCTTGGCGGGGACTAGCGGGGGGACCCAGTACTTC,CASSLAGTSGGTQYF
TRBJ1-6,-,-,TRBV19,TGTGCCAGTAGTATAATGACGGAGGGCATAGAGAATTCACCCCTCCACTTT,CASSIMTEGIENSPLHF
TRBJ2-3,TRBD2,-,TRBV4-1,TGCGCCAGCAGCCAATATCCTAGCGGCAGAAGCACAGATACGCAGTATTTT,CASSQYPSGRSTDTQYF
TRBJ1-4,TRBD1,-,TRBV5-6,TGTGCCAGCAGCCCGCCGGGACAGCCTATCGGTGAAAAACTGTTTTTT,CASSPPGQPIGEKLFF
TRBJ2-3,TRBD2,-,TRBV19,TGTGCCAGTAGTGCGGGACTAGCGGGGGGTACAGATACGCAGTATTTT,CASSAGLAGGTDTQYF
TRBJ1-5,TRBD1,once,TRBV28,TGTGCCAGCAGTCCCGGGACAGGGGTGGAAAATCAGCCCCAGCATTTT,CASSPGTGVENQPQHF
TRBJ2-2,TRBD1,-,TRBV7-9,TGTGCCAGCAGCTTATTTATCCGGGACAGCTACACCGGGGAGCTGTTTTTT,CASSLFIRDSYTGELFF
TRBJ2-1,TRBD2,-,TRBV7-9,TGTGCCAGCAGCTTAGTTATTTGGGTTTCCGGGACTAGTACCCCCAAGTTCTTC,CASSLVIWVSGTSTPKFF
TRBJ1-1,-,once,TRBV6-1,TGTGCCAGCAGTCCAGTGAACACTGAAGCTTTCTTT,CASSPVNTEAFF
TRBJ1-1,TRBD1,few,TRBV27,TGTGCCAGCAGTCCCATCCACTCGGACAGGGGGAACACTGAAGCTTTCTTT,CASSPIHSDRGNTEAFF
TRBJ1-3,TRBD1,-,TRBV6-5,TGTGCCAGCAGTCATCCGACAGGGCCTGGAAACACCATATATTTT,CASSHPTGPGNTIYF
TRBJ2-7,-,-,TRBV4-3,TGCGCCAGCAGCCAAGACCAGACAGGATCCTACGAGCAGTACTTC,CASSQDQTGSYEQYF
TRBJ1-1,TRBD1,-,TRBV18,TGTGCCAGCACCCAGGGGGACACTGAAGCTTTCTTT,CASTQGDTEAFF
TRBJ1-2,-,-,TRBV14,TGTGCCAGCAGCCAAGGAAACAGTGGGTATGGCTACACCTTC,CASSQGNSGYGYTF
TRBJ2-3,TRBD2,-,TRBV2,TGTGCCAGCAGTGTGACTAGCGGGGGGCTAGATACGCAGTATTTT,CASSVTSGGLDTQYF
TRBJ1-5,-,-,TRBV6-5,TGTGCCAGCAGTTACGGGGGGGCCGATCAGCCCCAGCATTTT,CASSYGGADQPQHF
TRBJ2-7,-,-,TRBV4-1,TGCGCCAGCAGCCAAGATAGTCGGGTCCTCGAGCAGTACTTC,CASSQDSRVLEQYF
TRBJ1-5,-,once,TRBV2,TGTGCCAGCAGTGAGTGGGGGGTAGGTCAGCCCCAGCATTTT,CASSEWGVGQPQHF
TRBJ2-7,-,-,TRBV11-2,TGTGCCAGCAGCTTAGTGGGGGGTCCCTACGAGCAGTACTTC,CASSLVGGPYEQYF
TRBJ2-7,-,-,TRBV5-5,TGTGCCAGCAGCTTTGGTTCACAGAATTACTACGAGCAGTACTTC,CASSFGSQNYYEQYF
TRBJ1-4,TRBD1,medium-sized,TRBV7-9,TGTGCCAGCAGCCGACAGGGATCGGAAAAACTGTTTTTT,CASSRQGSEKLFF
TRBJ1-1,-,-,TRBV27,TGTGCCTCGGGGGGTGGCCCTCGGTCTGTTGGTGGGGCTTTCTTT,CASGGGPRSVGGAFF
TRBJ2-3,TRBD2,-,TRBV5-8,TGTGCCAGCAGCAGAGATATGGGACTAGCGGGAGTATATACGCAGTATTTT,CASSRDMGLAGVYTQYF
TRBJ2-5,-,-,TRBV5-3,TGTGCCAGATTAAAAGGTGGAGGAGAGACCCAGTACTTC,CARLKGGGETQYF
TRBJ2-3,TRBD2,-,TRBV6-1,TGTGCCAGTACGGGACTAGCGGGATCCACAGATACGCAGTATTTT,CASTGLAGSTDTQYF